This TCR beta chain was retrieved from a study of cytomegalovirus exposure and HLA in healthy donors. Whole-study results and caveats: The investigators catalogued 150 or so TCR beta chains as cytomegalovirus-associated.

The germline V gene has CDR1 GTSNPN and CDR2 SVGIG (reference sequence). V was pared by 4 bases and J by 8 bases, with 7 bases of the junction left unmatched. The CDR3 contains 12 residues. A remark on this clone: Its antigen is not known.

The PCR was carried out with 60 Vbeta primers and 13 Jbeta primers. The authors' processing: The authors later counted about 80 million unique TCR beta chains, 8.5 million to 13 million of them shared. Profiled with immunoSEQ multiplex PCR; TCRdb holds only in-frame clones, not every one. That table supplies the V and J calls and clone size; D and trimming were determined from the DNA. In the table there are a few hundred thousand clones, about 70% of which are singletons. Sequences were obtained from PBMCs. This chain uses TRBV30 with TRBJ1-2, with 7 bases that match TRBD1. The origin of this receptor is a woman in her thirties in good health and CMV-seronegative. CDR3 nucleotides: TGTGCCTGGATGACAGGGATCGGAGGCTACACCTTC. It specifies CAWMTGIGGYTF.